These 3 T cell receptor beta chains share one sample of origin, sequenced in a study of cytomegalovirus exposure and HLA in healthy donors. Profiled with immunoSEQ multiplex PCR; TCRdb holds only in-frame clones, not every one. The sample yields approximately 73,000 clones, roughly 95% seen once. What was sequenced was PBMCs. The receptors shown here come from a man aged 18 to 35 in good health and CMV-seronegative.

This chain uses TRBV27 with TRBJ1-4, with 9 positions matching TRBD1. This CDR3 is built from 16 residues. V was clipped by 8 bases and J by 5 bases; unmatched bases: 12. CDR1 is MNHEY and CDR2 is SMNVEV in the germline V gene (reference sequence). CDR3 bases: TGTGCCAGCCGCCCCGGGACAGGGAGGGGGAATGAAAAACTGTTTTTT. Protein: CASRPGTGRGNEKLFF.

The CDR3 loop is CASSSRDRVTAFF. Here the CDR3 DNA reads TGTGCCAGCAGTTCCCGGGACAGAGTGACGGCTTTCTTT. V usage is TRBV27 and J usage is TRBJ1-1; TRBD1 matches at 7 bases. This CDR3 contains 13 residues. Germline V CDR1 and CDR2: MNHEY, SMNVEV (reference sequence). V shed 4 bases, J shed 11 bases, and the junction held 10 bases outside the gene matches.

The V gene is TRBV7-9, the J gene TRBJ1-4; D uncertain. Germline CDR1 is SEHNR and CDR2 is FQNEAQ (reference sequence). CDR3 length equals 12 residues. V shed 2 bases and J shed 8 bases, with 6 bases lying between them. In DNA, the CDR3 is TGTGCCAGCAGCTTAACTACAGAAAAACTGTTTTTT. Translating it yields CASSLTTEKLFF.